This T cell receptor (beta chain) was identified in a study of T cell responses to AZD1222 COVID-19 vaccine. Study-level findings and limits: The peak T cell response came first, and repertoires were sampled only after it. CD4 TCRs linked to vaccination spanned spike, dominating at 160-218 and 743-854. At baseline, seropositivity was found in only five or six AZD1222 recipients.

Worth noting for this clone: Its specificity is unknown.

The data were produced by immunoSEQ multiplex PCR, yet TCRdb's version contains in-frame clones alone and is incomplete. The data show around 150,000 clones, 90% to 95% seen once. This CDR3 contains 16 residues. V lost 0 bases and J lost 0, with 11 bases in between. Germline CDR1 MGHRA, CDR2 YSYEKL. The chain couples TRBV4-1 to TRBJ1-1; weak D call: TRBD1 (6 bases). The clonotype originates from an adult who received the AZD1222 COVID-19 vaccine. The starting material was peripheral blood, obtained 28 days after the second AZD1222 dose. CDR3 loop: CASSQEWGPLNTEAFF. In DNA, the CDR3 is TGCGCCAGCAGCCAAGAGTGGGGGCCCTTGAACACTGAAGCTTTCTTT.